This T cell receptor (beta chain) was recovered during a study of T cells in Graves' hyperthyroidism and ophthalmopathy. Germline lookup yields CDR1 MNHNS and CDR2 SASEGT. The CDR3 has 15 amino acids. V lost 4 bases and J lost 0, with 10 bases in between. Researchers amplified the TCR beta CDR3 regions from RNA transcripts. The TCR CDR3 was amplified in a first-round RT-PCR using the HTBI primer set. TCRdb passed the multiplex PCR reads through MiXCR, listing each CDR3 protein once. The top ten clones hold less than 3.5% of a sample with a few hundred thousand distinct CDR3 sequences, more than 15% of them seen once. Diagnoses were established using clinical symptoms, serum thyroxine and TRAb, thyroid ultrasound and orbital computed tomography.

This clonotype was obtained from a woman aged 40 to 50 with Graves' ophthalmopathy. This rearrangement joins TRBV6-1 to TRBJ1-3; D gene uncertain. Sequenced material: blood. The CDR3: CASSVGGPSGNTIYF. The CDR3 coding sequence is TGTGCCAGCAGTGTTGGAGGACCCTCTGGAAACACCATATATTTT.